Listed below are T cell receptor beta chains from one sample, sequenced in a study of post-analysis software for immune sequencing data. TCRdb reprocessed the PCR reads via MiXCR and lists one record per CDR3 protein. This table holds about 810,000 distinct CDR3 sequences, roughly 58% found once. Input material: blood. These receptors were collected from a girl aged 5 to 17 with multiple sclerosis. CDR3s include the opening cysteine and the closing phenylalanine or tryptophan. A D gene is named only where the DNA matches it firmly. Rows may omit the clone size; those that give it use once, few, many or a size class.

size	D	J	V	DNA	CDR3
-	-	TRBJ2-1	TRBV27	TGTGCCAGCAGTTTGAGAGAGGGGACAAGGGAGCAGTTCTTC	CASSLREGTREQFF
-	TRBD2	TRBJ2-7	TRBV20-1	TGCAGTGCTAGGGGCCCGGGGGGCTCCTACGAGCAGTACTTC	CSARGPGGSYEQYF
few	-	TRBJ2-1	TRBV7-6	TGTGCCAGCAGCTTAGCGCCTTCCGTCAGGACTCAGTTTTACAATGAGCAGTTCTTC	CASSLAPSVRTQFYNEQFF
-	TRBD1	TRBJ2-7	TRBV29-1	TGCAGCGTTGCCTCCGGGACAGATATTCGGGAGCAGTACTTC	CSVASGTDIREQYF
-	TRBD2	TRBJ2-7	TRBV2	TGTGCTAGCAGTGAAGGGGCGACTAGCGGGGGGCCCTACGAGCAGTACTTC	CASSEGATSGGPYEQYF
-	TRBD2	TRBJ2-7	TRBV20-1	TGCAGTGCGGAAATATGGGGGCTAGCGGGGGTCCACGAGCAGTACTTC	CSAEIWGLAGVHEQYF
-	-	TRBJ1-1	TRBV7-9	TGTGCCAGCAGCTTAGCAGGGGATGAAGCTTTCTTT	CASSLAGDEAFF
few	TRBD2	TRBJ2-7	TRBV18	TGTGCCAGCAAGGAGGGACTAGGAAACGAGCAGTACTTC	CASKEGLGNEQYF
-	-	TRBJ2-6	TRBV9	TGTGCCAGCAGCGTAGAACTTCGTGGGGCCAACGTCCTGACTTTC	CASSVELRGANVLTF
-	-	TRBJ1-1	TRBV3-1	TGTGCCAGCAGCCAATTTGGAGGACAGAAGAACACTGAAGCTTTCTTT	CASSQFGGQKNTEAFF
-	-	TRBJ2-3	TRBV20-1	TGCAGTGCTAGAGACGGGGGATCACTCTACGGAGATACGCAGTATTTT	CSARDGGSLYGDTQYF
few	TRBD1	TRBJ1-5	TRBV27	TGTGCCAGCAGTTGGACAGGGGGTAGGCTTCAGCCCCAGCATTTT	CASSWTGGRLQPQHF
-	-	TRBJ2-1	TRBV6-2/TRBV6-3	TGTGCCAGCAGTCCAGAGAGCAATGAGCAGTTCTTC	CASSPESNEQFF
-	-	TRBJ1-2	TRBV20-1	TGCAGTGCTAGAGATCGCGGACAGAGAGCTAACTATGGCTACACCTTC	CSARDRGQRANYGYTF
-	-	TRBJ2-7	TRBV29-1	TGCAGCGTTGAACATCCCGACTACGAGCAGTACTTC	CSVEHPDYEQYF
few	TRBD1	TRBJ2-1	TRBV7-2	TGTGCCAGCAGCTTAGTACAGGGGAATTACAATGAGCAGTTCTTC	CASSLVQGNYNEQFF
few	-	TRBJ1-2	TRBV7-2	TGTGCCAGCAGCTTAGCCGTGTCAGGAGGGAACTATGGCTACACCTTC	CASSLAVSGGNYGYTF
-	-	TRBJ2-3	TRBV5-1	TGCGCCAGCAGCGAAGGTGGTGGAGGGCCTACGGGTGATACGCAGTATTTT	CASSEGGGGPTGDTQYF
-	TRBD1	TRBJ2-3	TRBV5-1	TGCGCCAGCAGCTCGAACAGGGGTTGGGTGGATACGCAGTATTTT	CASSSNRGWVDTQYF
few	TRBD1	TRBJ2-1	TRBV5-1	TGCGCCAGCAGCTTGGGGGACAGGGGGCGCGGAGGTGTGGATGAGCAGTTCTTC	CASSLGDRGRGGVDEQFF
once	-	TRBJ2-7	TRBV25-1	TGTGCCAGCAGTGAATGGGGGGGGCCTTTCATGGAGCAGTACTTC	CASSEWGGPFMEQYF
-	TRBD1	TRBJ2-7	TRBV2	TGTGCCAGCAGCGGACAGGGGGACTCCTACGAGCAGTACTTC	CASSGQGDSYEQYF
-	TRBD1	TRBJ1-2	TRBV5-6	TGTGCCAGCAGCTCGCGGGACAGCCAATATGGCTACACCTTC	CASSSRDSQYGYTF
few	-	TRBJ2-6	TRBV12-3/TRBV12-4	TGTGCCGGACATTCTGGGGCCAACGTCCTGACTTTC	CAGHSGANVLTF
-	TRBD2	TRBJ2-1	TRBV7-9	TGTGCCAGCAGCCGGGAGGACCACAATGAGCAGTTCTTC	CASSREDHNEQFF
-	-	TRBJ2-7	TRBV12-3/TRBV12-4	TGTGCCAGCAGCGGGCAAAGGAGCTCCTACGAGCAGTACTTC	CASSGQRSSYEQYF
-	TRBD2	TRBJ2-1	TRBV6-1	TGTGCCAGCAGTCTCGCCTTCGGGTTACTAGCGGGTTTAAGGAATGAGCAGTTCTTC	CASSLAFGLLAGLRNEQFF
-	TRBD2	TRBJ2-1	TRBV20-1	TGCAGTGCTAGTCTGGGCGGGAGGGTTTACAATGAGCAGTTCTTC	CSASLGGRVYNEQFF
few	-	TRBJ2-3	TRBV15	TGTGCCACCAGCAGAGGACCGCGGTCCACAGATACGCAGTATTTT	CATSRGPRSTDTQYF
-	-	TRBJ1-4	TRBV3-1	TGTGCCAGCAGGAGACAAGCAACTAATGAAAAACTGTTTTTT	CASRRQATNEKLFF
-	-	TRBJ2-3	TRBV24-1	TGTGCCACCAGTGATCCCAGGGGCGTGGAGTGGTATTTT	CATSDPRGVEWYF
-	-	TRBJ1-5	TRBV20-1	TGCAGTGCTAGAGAAAGCGCTTATAACCGACCCCAGCATTTT	CSARESAYNRPQHF
few	-	TRBJ1-4	TRBV18	TGTGCCAGCTCACCAATCGGCCCCCTTGGGACTAATGAAAAACTGTTTTTT	CASSPIGPLGTNEKLFF
-	-	TRBJ2-6	TRBV29-1	TGCAGCGTTGAAGTCGACGGAGACTCTGGGGCCAACGTCCTGACTTTC	CSVEVDGDSGANVLTF
-	-	TRBJ1-1	TRBV12-3/TRBV12-4	TGTGCCAGCAGTTCACAGGGTTCACCTAGCCCCGACACTGAAGCTTTCTTT	CASSSQGSPSPDTEAFF
-	-	TRBJ2-3	TRBV29-1	TGCAGCGTTGAGATCGGGAGAACAGATACGCAGTATTTT	CSVEIGRTDTQYF
-	TRBD1	TRBJ1-2	TRBV7-9	TGTGCCAGCAGCTTAGACGACAGGGAAAGCCATGGCTACACCTTC	CASSLDDRESHGYTF
few	-	TRBJ1-2	TRBV7-2	TGTGCCAGCAGCTTTAGTTCGGGAACAGGGTTAAATGGCTACACCTTC	CASSFSSGTGLNGYTF
-	TRBD1	TRBJ2-7	TRBV10-3	TGCGCCATCAGTGAAGACAGGGTCAGCTCCTACGAGCAGTACTTC	CAISEDRVSSYEQYF
-	-	TRBJ2-1	TRBV6-5	TGTGCCAGCAGTTACTCTTCTGGCGGGCACAATGAGCAGTTCTTC	CASSYSSGGHNEQFF
few	-	TRBJ2-1	TRBV6-6	TGTGCCAGCGTTATTTCAGGGTCCTACAATGAGCAGTTCTTC	CASVISGSYNEQFF
few	-	TRBJ2-5	TRBV28	TGTGCCAGCAGTATCAGGGGGGCTAACGATATCCAAGAGACCCAGTACTTC	CASSIRGANDIQETQYF
few	-	TRBJ1-5	TRBV28	TGTGCCAGCTTCGGGGGCAGGGGAATTAGCAATCAGCCCCAGCATTTT	CASFGGRGISNQPQHF
few	-	TRBJ1-2	TRBV15	TGTGCCACCAGCAGAGATAGTGGGGCAGGGTATGGCTACACCTTC	CATSRDSGAGYGYTF
-	TRBD2	TRBJ2-1	TRBV7-3	TGTGCCAGCAGCCCGGGACTAGCGGGAAAGACCTACAATGAGCAGTTCTTC	CASSPGLAGKTYNEQFF
once	-	TRBJ2-5	TRBV5-1	TGCGCCAGCAGCTTTCGAGGGAGTGCCCAAGAGACCCAGTACTTC	CASSFRGSAQETQYF
-	-	TRBJ2-7	TRBV2	TGTGCCAGTCAGACCCCAGGTGGCGAGCAGTACTTC	CASQTPGGEQYF